These 17 T cell receptor beta chains were sequenced from one sample in a study of cytomegalovirus exposure and HLA in healthy donors. In the PCR, 60 Vbeta and 13 Jbeta primers were used. This table comes from immunoSEQ multiplex PCR, and its TCRdb copy is limited to in-frame clones, with some not included. The sample consists of tens of thousands of clones, 77% of them appearing once. The sequenced sample was PBMCs. The source is a female donor in good health and CMV-seronegative.

The chain joins TRBV9 to TRBJ2-3, with D tentatively TRBD1 or TRBD2 (6 bases each). CDR1 is SGDLS, CDR2 YYNGEE, per germline. Trimming took off 4 bases at V and 6 bases at J, with 12 bases between the two ends. CDR3 length equals 13 residues. CDR3: CASSLGGPDTQYF. Written as DNA, the CDR3 is TGTGCCAGCAGCCTAGGGGGGCCGGATACGCAGTATTTT.

This clone was counted a few times. The rearrangement joins TRBV29-1 to TRBJ2-1, with a possible D match to TRBD1 (5 bases). From germline, CDR1 is SQVTM and CDR2 ANQGSEA. V lost 2 bases, J lost 3 bases, and 17 bases lay in between. CDR3 size: 16 residues. The CDR3 loop reads CSVEPRVPSHYNEQFF. The CDR3 DNA reads TGCAGCGTTGAACCCAGGGTCCCCTCTCACTACAATGAGCAGTTCTTC.

The rearrangement uses TRBV28 and TRBJ2-7; no clear D gene. This CDR3 spans 14 amino acids. V dropped 3 bases and J dropped 2 bases, with 11 bases sitting between them. Germline lookup yields CDR1 MDHEN and CDR2 SYDVKM. In DNA form, the CDR3 reads TGTGCCAGCAGTTTGGCGCAGGCTCCCTACGAGCAGTACTTC. It specifies CASSLAQAPYEQYF.

The chain couples TRBV6-6 to TRBJ2-5; the match to TRBD1 covers 8 bases. With V trimmed by 4 bases and J by 4 bases, 2 bases remained unmatched. The V gene's germline CDR1 is MNHNY and CDR2 SVGAGI (reference sequence). CDR3 size: 13 residues. The CDR3: CASSWTGLETQYF. The CDR3 DNA sequence: TGTGCCAGCAGTTGGACAGGGCTAGAGACCCAGTACTTC.

This clone was counted between two and nine times. The chain is built from TRBV11-2 and TRBJ1-3; 8 bases map to TRBD1. Germline V gives CDR1 SGHAT, CDR2 FQNNGV. With V trimmed by 4 bases and J by 4 bases, 9 bases remained unmatched. There are 16 residues in the CDR3. CDR3: CASSSEQGVAGNTIYF. DNA for the CDR3: TGTGCCAGCAGCTCGGAACAGGGGGTCGCGGGAAACACCATATATTTT.

V gene TRBV28 combines with J gene TRBJ2-5, with D maybe TRBD1 (5 bases). Judging by the DNA end, TRBJ2-7 fits better; the J call may be wrong. Germline CDR1 reads MDHEN; CDR2 reads SYDVKM. This CDR3 has 14 amino acids. The CDR3: CASSLPQGPYEQYF. The CDR3 DNA follows: TGTGCCAGCAGTTTACCCCAGGGCCCCTACGAGCAGTACTTC.

The gene calls are TRBV5-8 and TRBJ2-1; no reliable D call. The CDR3 sequence is 11 residues long. Germline CDR1 reads SGHTS; CDR2 reads YDEGEE. V shed 7 bases and J shed 6 bases, with 8 bases lying between them. The CDR3 DNA sequence: TGTGCCAGCCCCCTTCTCAATGAGCAGTTCTTC. This translates into CASPLLNEQFF.

The V gene is TRBV5-1, the J gene TRBJ2-7, with D perhaps matching TRBD2 (5 bases). CDR1 and CDR2 from the germline V gene are SGHRS and YFSETQ. The CDR3 runs to 14 residues. V was clipped by 0 bases and J by 4 bases, with 11 bases between them. In DNA, the CDR3 is TGCGCCAGCAGCTTGGGGTCCGGGATGTACGAGCAGTACTTC. Protein product: CASSLGSGMYEQYF.

This chain uses TRBV10-2 with TRBJ2-7, with 11 bases that match TRBD1. The length of the CDR3 is 15 residues. In germline, CDR1 is WSHSY, CDR2 SAAADI. Unmatched junction bases numbered 5, after V lost 5 bases and J lost 2 bases. The CDR3 sequence is CASSLWTGGTYEQYF. The CDR3 region has the DNA TGCGCCAGCAGTCTCTGGACAGGGGGCACCTACGAGCAGTACTTC.

This clone was detected a few times. This chain links TRBV15 with TRBJ2-1; 8 positions match TRBD2. V gave up 0 bases and J gave up 8 bases; unmatched junction bases: 9. The V gene's germline CDR1 is LNHNV and CDR2 YYDKDF (reference sequence). The CDR3 consists of 16 residues. CDR3 sequence (DNA): TGTGCCACCAGCAGAGATCGAGGTAGCGGGACCGATGAGCAGTTCTTC. Translating it yields CATSRDRGSGTDEQFF.

With respect to this clone: Germline is not matched at one junction end, which may reflect a read error. This chain links TRBV5-6 with TRBJ2-7, with a possible D match to TRBD1 (5 bases). The germline V gene encodes CDR1 SGHDT and CDR2 YYEEEE. The CDR3 is 14 residues long. CDR3 sequence reads: CASSTTQETYVQYF. The DNA of the CDR3 is TGTGCCAGCAGCACCACACAGGAAACGTACGTGCAGTACTTC. Using reference TRBV5-6 and TRBJ2-7 for the parts outside the CDR3, the full variable domain is DAGVTQSPTHLIKTRGQQVTLRCSPKSGHDTVSWYQQALGQGPQFIFQYYEEEERQRGNFPDRFSGHQFPNYSSELNVNALLLGDSALYLCASSTTQETYVQYFGPGTRLTVT.

V and J are TRBV6-1 and TRBJ1-6; D is perhaps TRBD1 (5 bases). With 7 bases removed from V and 14 bases from J, the gap between germline ends came to 18 bases. This CDR3 has 13 residues. The V gene's germline CDR1 is MNHNS and CDR2 SASEGT. CDR3 nucleotides: TGTGCCAGCACCGGAAGGAGCCGGGGGGCCCTCCACTTT. Translated, it gives CASTGRSRGALHF.

The V and J genes are TRBV30 and TRBJ2-7, with 9 bases identical to TRBD1. The germline gives CDR1 GTSNPN, CDR2 SVGIG (reference sequence). CDR3 length equals 14 residues. Germline trimming cut 1 base from V and 5 bases from J; bases unmatched to any gene: 6. CDR3 DNA sequence: TGTGCCTGGAGTGCAGGGACAGGGAGGAACGAGCAGTACTTC. It yields the protein CAWSAGTGRNEQYF. The variable domain in full, completed from reference TRBV30 and TRBJ2-7, reads SQTIHQWPATLVQPVGSPLSLECTVEGTSNPNLYWYRQAAGRGLQLLFYSVGIGQISSEVPQNLSASRPQDRQFILSSKKLLLSDSGFYLCAWSAGTGRNEQYFGPGTRLTVT.

This chain links TRBV27 with TRBJ1-4; the D gene is possibly TRBD1 (6 bases). With 5 bases removed from V and 7 bases from J, the gap between germline ends came to 20 bases. From germline, CDR1 is MNHEY and CDR2 SMNVEV (reference sequence). CDR3 size: 16 residues. CDR3 amino acids: CASSRTEGPLGEKLFF. Here the CDR3 DNA reads TGTGCCAGCAGTAGGACAGAGGGACCTTTAGGTGAAAAACTGTTTTTT.

V and J are TRBV6-5 and TRBJ1-5; D ambiguous. Trimming removed 7 bases at V and 0 bases at J, with 7 bases between. This CDR3 contains 13 residues. The germline V gene has CDR1 MNHEY and CDR2 SVGAGI. The CDR3 region is CASTGDSNQPQHF. CDR3 DNA sequence: TGTGCCAGCACCGGGGATAGCAATCAGCCCCAGCATTTT.

The chain links TRBV7-9 to TRBJ1-2; maybe TRBD1 (6 bases). Germline CDR1 is SEHNR and CDR2 is FQNEAQ (reference sequence). This CDR3 contains 13 residues. The ends were cut back, 4 bases at V and 0 bases at J, with 6 bases in the middle. CDR3 region: CASSYRANYGYTF. The CDR3 DNA reads as TGTGCCAGCAGCTACAGGGCTAACTATGGCTACACCTTC. Full variable domain (rest looked up from reference TRBV7-9 and TRBJ1-2): DTGVSQNPRHKITKRGQNVTFRCDPISEHNRLYWYRQTLGQGPEFLTYFQNEAQLEKSRLLSDRFSAERPKGSFSTLEIQRTEQGDSAMYLCASSYRANYGYTFGSGTRLTVV.

The chain recombines TRBV7-9 with TRBJ2-7, with 8 bases matching TRBD2. J lost 2 bases, V lost 7 bases, and 7 bases had no gene match. The CDR3 is 14 amino acids. Germline CDR1 and CDR2: SEHNR and FQNEAQ (reference sequence). This chain's CDR3 is CASTTGTRAYEQYF. The CDR3 DNA reads TGTGCCAGCACCACCGGGACTAGGGCCTACGAGCAGTACTTC.